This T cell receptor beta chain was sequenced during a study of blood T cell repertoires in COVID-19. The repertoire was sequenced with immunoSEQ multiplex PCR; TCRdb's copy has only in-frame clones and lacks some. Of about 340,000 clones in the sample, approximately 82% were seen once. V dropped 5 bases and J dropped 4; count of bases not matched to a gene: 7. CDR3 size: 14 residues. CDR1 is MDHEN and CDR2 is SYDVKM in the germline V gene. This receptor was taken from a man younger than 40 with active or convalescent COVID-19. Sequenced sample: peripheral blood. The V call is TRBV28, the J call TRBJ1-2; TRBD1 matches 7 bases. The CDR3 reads CASSLGRGAYGYTF. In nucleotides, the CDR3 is TGTGCCAGCAGTCTGGGCAGGGGGGCCTATGGCTACACCTTC.